The 10 T cell receptor beta chains below were found in one sample sequenced in a study of PD-1 blockade in mismatch repair-deficient tumors. Assay used: immunoSEQ multiplex PCR; TCRdb lists only in-frame clones, some missing. This sample has roughly 40,000 clones, with 85% found just once. Sequencing was performed on peripheral blood, taken 76 weeks after starting pembrolizumab. The receptors derive from an adult with mismatch repair-deficient cancer.

This clone is a singleton in its sample. The J gene is TRBJ1-4, the V gene TRBV5-4, with D unclear. Germline lookup yields CDR1 SGHNT and CDR2 YYREEE (reference sequence). CDR3 length: 15 residues. V lost 1 base, J lost 4 bases, and 11 bases lay in between. The chain's CDR3 is CASSLYVAGNEKLFF. DNA for the CDR3: TGTGCCAGCAGCTTGTATGTTGCGGGTAATGAAAAACTGTTTTTT. The variable domain in full, with the rest retrieved from reference TRBV5-4 and TRBJ1-4, is ETGVTQSPTHLIKTRGQQVTLRCSSQSGHNTVSWYQQALGQGPQFIFQYYREEENGRGNFPPRFSGLQFPNYSSELNVNALELDDSALYLCASSLYVAGNEKLFFGSGTQLSVL.

The genes are TRBV29-1 and TRBJ1-2, with D possibly matching TRBD1 (5 bases). This CDR3 has 12 residues. Germline V lookup: CDR1 SQVTM, CDR2 ANQGSEA. The CDR3 here is CSTRDSNYGYTF. The CDR3 DNA reads as TGCAGTACTAGAGACAGTAACTATGGCTACACCTTC.

J is TRBJ2-3 and V is TRBV5-6, with 8 nucleotides matching TRBD2. The germline V gene has CDR1 SGHDT and CDR2 YYEEEE. This CDR3 has 16 residues. With V trimmed by 3 bases and J by 6 bases, 12 bases remained unmatched. This CDR3 reads CASSSHSAGGYDTQYF. The CDR3 DNA follows: TGTGCCAGCAGCTCCCACTCGGCGGGAGGTTATGATACGCAGTATTTT. The variable domain in full, completed from reference TRBV5-6 and TRBJ2-3, reads DAGVTQSPTHLIKTRGQQVTLRCSPKSGHDTVSWYQQALGQGPQFIFQYYEEEERQRGNFPDRFSGHQFPNYSSELNVNALLLGDSALYLCASSSHSAGGYDTQYFGPGTRLTVL.

The CDR3 reads CASSPLEQAITEAFF. For the CDR3, the DNA is TGTGCCAGCTCACCACTGGAACAGGCTATCACTGAAGCTTTCTTT. This chain uses TRBV18 with TRBJ1-1, with D possibly matching TRBD1 (5 bases). With 1 base removed from V and 4 bases from J, the gap between germline ends came to 13 bases. The CDR3 length is 15 residues. Germline values: CDR1 KGHSH, CDR2 LQKENI. The whole variable domain, filled in from reference TRBV18 and TRBJ1-1, reads NAGVMQNPRHLVRRRGQEARLRCSPMKGHSHVYWYRQLPEEGLKFMVYLQKENIIDESGMPKERFSAEFPKEGPSILRIQQVVRGDSAAYFCASSPLEQAITEAFFGQGTRLTVV.

The chain employs TRBV25-1 and TRBJ1-1, with 8 bases lining up with TRBD1. V lost 1 base and J lost 3; bases outside the gene matches: 10. From germline, CDR1 is MGHDK and CDR2 SYGVNS. The CDR3 spans 17 residues. CDR3 region: CASSEFFTATGDTEAFF. CDR3 in DNA: TGTGCCAGCAGTGAATTCTTCACGGCGACAGGGGACACTGAAGCTTTCTTT. The whole variable domain, remainder taken from reference TRBV25-1 and TRBJ1-1, is EADIYQTPRYLVIGTGKKITLECSQTMGHDKMYWYQQDPGMELHLIHYSYGVNSTEKGDLSSESTVSRIRTEHFPLTLESARPSHTSQYLCASSEFFTATGDTEAFFGQGTRLTVV.

The CDR3 nucleotides read TGTGCCAGCAGTACTAAGGACAGTCTATATTTT. It yields the protein CASSTKDSLYF. This chain uses TRBV25-1 with TRBJ1-3; D may be TRBD1 (6 bases). The V gene lost 5 bases and the J gene lost 14 bases, with 13 bases spanning the gap. CDR3 size: 11 residues. Germline V gene data show CDR1 as MGHDK and CDR2 as SYGVNS.

This clone was counted once. The V gene is TRBV11-1, the J gene TRBJ2-7, with 11 bases aligning to TRBD2. V trimming: 5 bases; J trimming: 3 bases; junction bases outside the gene matches: 15. Per the germline V gene, CDR1 is SGHAT and CDR2 is FQDESV (reference sequence). The CDR3 runs to 18 residues. The CDR3 bases are TGTGCCAGCAGCCAAGGGACTAGCGGAGAACTGCGGAACTACGAGCAGTACTTC. Protein product: CASSQGTSGELRNYEQYF.

This rearrangement joins TRBV21-1 to TRBJ1-2. TRBV21-1 is listed as a pseudogene. This CDR3 is 15 amino acids long. In DNA, the CDR3 is TGTGCCAGCAGCCCATTGGGGGGGGCTTACCGGGGCTACACCTTC. This gives the protein CASSPLGGAYRGYTF.

This chain links TRBV5-1 with TRBJ2-3; D call uncertain. Trimming shortened V by 2 bases and J by 6 bases, and 10 bases separated the two germline ends. This CDR3 comprises 13 residues. Germline lookup yields CDR1 SGHRS and CDR2 YFSETQ. CDR3 coding DNA: TGCGCCAGCAGCTTCCCCCCAGCGGATACGCAGTATTTT. This encodes CASSFPPADTQYF.

This rearrangement joins TRBV10-2 to TRBJ1-4; D perhaps matches TRBD1 (5 bases). Germline CDR1 and CDR2: WSHSY and SAAADI. V gave up 2 bases and J gave up 4 bases, with 8 bases separating them. The CDR3 sequence is 14 residues long. In nucleotides, the CDR3 is TGCGCCAGCAGTGAGGAGCAGGGTAATGAAAAACTGTTTTTT. It yields the protein CASSEEQGNEKLFF.